This T cell receptor beta chain was identified in a study of blood T cell repertoires in COVID-19. Study-level background: Samples representing acute and convalescent COVID-19 were sourced from the United States, Italy and Spain. Sources were T cells, B-cell-depleted T cells, or PBMCs; the material itself was cDNA or gDNA.

As processed by the authors: Amplified reference gene primers provided the basis for estimating nucleated cell counts. The method was immunoSEQ multiplex PCR; TCRdb's version includes in-frame clones alone and lacks a portion of them. That table supplies the V and J calls and clone size; D and trimming were determined from the DNA. This table holds about 81,000 clones, 90% to 95% found once. This clone has only one observation. CDR3 length equals 16 residues. Trimming left V 2 bases short and J 2 bases short, with 14 bases between. Germline loops: CDR1 MNHNS, CDR2 SASEGT. The sample taken for sequencing was peripheral blood. The source is a human donor with active COVID-19. The donor label of this sample is uncertain. V is TRBV6-1 and J is TRBJ2-3; D is perhaps TRBD1 (5 bases). In DNA, the CDR3 is TGTGCCAGCAGTGAAAACGTCCAGGGTCCCACAGATACGCAGTATTTT. Residues: CASSENVQGPTDTQYF.